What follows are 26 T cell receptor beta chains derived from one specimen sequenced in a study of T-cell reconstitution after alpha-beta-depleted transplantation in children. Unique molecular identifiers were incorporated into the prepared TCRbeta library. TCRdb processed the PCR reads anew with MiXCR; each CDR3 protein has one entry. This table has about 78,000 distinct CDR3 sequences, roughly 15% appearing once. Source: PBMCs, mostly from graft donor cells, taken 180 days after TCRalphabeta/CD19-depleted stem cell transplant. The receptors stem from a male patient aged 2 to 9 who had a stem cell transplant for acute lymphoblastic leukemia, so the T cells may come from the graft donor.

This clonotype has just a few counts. This CDR3 is CASSFPGREQYF. CDR3 DNA: TGTGCCAGCAGTTTTCCAGGGCGCGAGCAGTACTTC. The chain uses TRBV27 and TRBJ2-7; possible D gene TRBD1, 5 bases. CDR3 length: 12 amino acids. Per germline, CDR1 MNHEY and CDR2 SMNVEV (reference sequence). V lost 3 bases, J lost 6 bases, and 9 bases lay in between.

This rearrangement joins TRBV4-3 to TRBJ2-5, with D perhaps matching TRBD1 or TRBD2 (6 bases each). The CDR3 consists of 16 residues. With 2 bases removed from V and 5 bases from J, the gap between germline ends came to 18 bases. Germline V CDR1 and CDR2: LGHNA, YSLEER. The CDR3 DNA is TGCGCCAGCAGCCAAAACGGACAGTTGGGGAGGGAGACCCAGTACTTC. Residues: CASSQNGQLGRETQYF.

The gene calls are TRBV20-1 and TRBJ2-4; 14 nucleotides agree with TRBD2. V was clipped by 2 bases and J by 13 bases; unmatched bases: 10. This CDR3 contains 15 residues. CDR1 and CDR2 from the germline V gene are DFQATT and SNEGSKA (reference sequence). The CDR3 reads CSARPQGTSGSAQYF. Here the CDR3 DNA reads TGCAGTGCTAGACCTCAGGGGACTAGCGGGAGTGCGCAGTACTTC.

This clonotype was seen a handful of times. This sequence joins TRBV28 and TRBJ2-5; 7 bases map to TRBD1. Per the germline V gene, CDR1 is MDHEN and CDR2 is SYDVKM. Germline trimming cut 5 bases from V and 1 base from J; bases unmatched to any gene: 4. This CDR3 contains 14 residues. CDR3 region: CASSRWDSQETQYF. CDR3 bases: TGTGCCAGCAGTCGATGGGACAGCCAAGAGACCCAGTACTTC.

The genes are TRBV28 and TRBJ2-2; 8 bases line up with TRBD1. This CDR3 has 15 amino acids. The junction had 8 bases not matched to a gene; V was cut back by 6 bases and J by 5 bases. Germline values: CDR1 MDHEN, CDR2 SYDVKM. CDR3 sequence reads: CASSVGQGRTGELFF. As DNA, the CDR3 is TGTGCCAGCAGCGTCGGACAGGGAAGGACCGGGGAGCTGTTTTTT.

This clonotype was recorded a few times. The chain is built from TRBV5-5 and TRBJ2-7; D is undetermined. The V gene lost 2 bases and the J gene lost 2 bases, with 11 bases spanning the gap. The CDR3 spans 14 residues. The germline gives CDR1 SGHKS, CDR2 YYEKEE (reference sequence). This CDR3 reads CASSLIPQPYEQYF. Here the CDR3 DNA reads TGTGCCAGCAGCTTAATCCCCCAGCCCTACGAGCAGTACTTC.

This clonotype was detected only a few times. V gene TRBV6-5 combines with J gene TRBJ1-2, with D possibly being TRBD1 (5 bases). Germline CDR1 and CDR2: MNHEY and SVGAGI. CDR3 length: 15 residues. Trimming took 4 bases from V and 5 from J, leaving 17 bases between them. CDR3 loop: CASSSLGRGGYGYTF. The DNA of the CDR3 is TGTGCCAGCAGTTCCCTCGGGAGGGGAGGGTATGGCTACACCTTC.

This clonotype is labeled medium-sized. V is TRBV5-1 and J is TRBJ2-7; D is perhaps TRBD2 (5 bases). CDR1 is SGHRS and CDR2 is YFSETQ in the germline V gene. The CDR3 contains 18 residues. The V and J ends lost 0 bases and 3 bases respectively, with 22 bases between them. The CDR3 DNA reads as TGCGCCAGCAGCTTGGCCCCGCAGGATCCTAGCCGTAGCTACGAGCAGTACTTC. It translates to CASSLAPQDPSRSYEQYF. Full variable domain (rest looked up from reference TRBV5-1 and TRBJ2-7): KAGVTQTPRYLIKTRGQQVTLSCSPISGHRSVSWYQQTPGQGLQFLFEYFSETQRNKGNFPGRFSGRQFSNSRSEMNVSTLELGDSALYLCASSLAPQDPSRSYEQYFGPGTRLTVT.

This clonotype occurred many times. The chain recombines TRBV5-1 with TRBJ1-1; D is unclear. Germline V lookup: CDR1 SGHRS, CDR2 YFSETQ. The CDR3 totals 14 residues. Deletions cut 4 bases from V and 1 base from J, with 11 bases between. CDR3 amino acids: CASSPYGGNTEAFF. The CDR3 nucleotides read TGCGCCAGCAGCCCCTACGGAGGGAACACTGAAGCTTTCTTT.

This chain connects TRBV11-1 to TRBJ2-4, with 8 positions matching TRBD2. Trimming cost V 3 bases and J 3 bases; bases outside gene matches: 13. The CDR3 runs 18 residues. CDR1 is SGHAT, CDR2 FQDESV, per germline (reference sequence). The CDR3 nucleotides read TGTGCCAGCAGCTTCAATATCGAATTAGCGGGAATCAAAAACATTCAGTACTTC. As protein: CASSFNIELAGIKNIQYF.

The CDR3: CASSPERATYTGELFF. DNA of the CDR3: TGTGCCAGCAGCCCCGAGAGGGCCACCTACACCGGGGAGCTGTTTTTT. This sequence joins TRBV9 and TRBJ2-2; possible D gene TRBD2, 5 bases. Germline V gives CDR1 SGDLS, CDR2 YYNGEE. Trimming cost V 4 bases and J 3 bases, with 16 bases left between them. This CDR3 is built from 16 residues.

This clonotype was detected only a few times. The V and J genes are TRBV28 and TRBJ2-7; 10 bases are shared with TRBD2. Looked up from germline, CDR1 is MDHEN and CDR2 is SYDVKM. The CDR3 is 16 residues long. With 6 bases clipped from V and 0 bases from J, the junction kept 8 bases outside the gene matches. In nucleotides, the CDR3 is TGTGCCAGCAGCCCTTGGACTAGCGGAATCTCCTACGAGCAGTACTTC. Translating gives CASSPWTSGISYEQYF.

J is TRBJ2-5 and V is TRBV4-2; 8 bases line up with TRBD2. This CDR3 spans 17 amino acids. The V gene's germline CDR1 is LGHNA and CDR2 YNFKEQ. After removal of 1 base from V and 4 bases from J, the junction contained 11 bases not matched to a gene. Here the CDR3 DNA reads TGTGCCAGCAGCCAAGGGAATGGACTAGCTGAGGGAGAGACCCAGTACTTC. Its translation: CASSQGNGLAEGETQYF.

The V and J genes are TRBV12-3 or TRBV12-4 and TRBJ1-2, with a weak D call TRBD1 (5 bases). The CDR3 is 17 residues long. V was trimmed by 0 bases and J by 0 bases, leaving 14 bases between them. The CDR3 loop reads CASSLAFQGKSNYGYTF. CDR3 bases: TGTGCCAGCAGTTTAGCGTTCCAGGGCAAATCTAACTATGGCTACACCTTC.

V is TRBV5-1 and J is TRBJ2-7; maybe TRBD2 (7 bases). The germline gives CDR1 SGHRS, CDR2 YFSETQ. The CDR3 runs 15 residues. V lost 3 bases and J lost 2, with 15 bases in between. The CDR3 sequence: CASSWGGALPYEQYF. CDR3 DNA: TGCGCCAGCAGCTGGGGGGGGGCTTTACCCTACGAGCAGTACTTC.

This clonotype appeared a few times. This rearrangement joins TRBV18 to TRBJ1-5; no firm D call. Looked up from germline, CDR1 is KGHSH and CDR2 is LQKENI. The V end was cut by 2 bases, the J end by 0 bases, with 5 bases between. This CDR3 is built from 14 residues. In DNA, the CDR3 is TGTGCCAGCTCACCAGGGAATAGCAATCAGCCCCAGCATTTT. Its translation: CASSPGNSNQPQHF.

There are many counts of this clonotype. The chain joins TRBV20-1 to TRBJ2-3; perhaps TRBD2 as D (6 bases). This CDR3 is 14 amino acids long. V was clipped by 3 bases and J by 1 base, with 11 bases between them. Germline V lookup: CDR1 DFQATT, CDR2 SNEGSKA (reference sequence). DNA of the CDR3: TGCAGTGCTAGTGGGCGGGACCGCACAGATACGCAGTATTTT. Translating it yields CSASGRDRTDTQYF.

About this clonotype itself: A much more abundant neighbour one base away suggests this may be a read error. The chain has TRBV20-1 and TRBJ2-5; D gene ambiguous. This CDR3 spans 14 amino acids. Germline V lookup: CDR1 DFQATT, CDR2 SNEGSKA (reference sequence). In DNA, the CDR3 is TGCACTGCTAGTCAATTTAAGTCCCCGGAGACCCAGTACTTC. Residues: CTASQFKSPETQYF.

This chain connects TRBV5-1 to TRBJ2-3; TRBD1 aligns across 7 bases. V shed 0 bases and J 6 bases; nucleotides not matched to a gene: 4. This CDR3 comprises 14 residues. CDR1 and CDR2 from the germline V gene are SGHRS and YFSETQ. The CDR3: CASSLGSDRDTQYF. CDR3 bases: TGCGCCAGCAGCTTGGGGTCGGACAGGGATACGCAGTATTTT.

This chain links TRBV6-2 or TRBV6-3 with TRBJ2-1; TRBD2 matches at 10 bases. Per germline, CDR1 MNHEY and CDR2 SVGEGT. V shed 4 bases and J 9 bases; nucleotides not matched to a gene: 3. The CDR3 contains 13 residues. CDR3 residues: CASSWTSGLEQFF. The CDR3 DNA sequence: TGTGCCAGCAGTTGGACTAGCGGCCTTGAGCAGTTCTTC.

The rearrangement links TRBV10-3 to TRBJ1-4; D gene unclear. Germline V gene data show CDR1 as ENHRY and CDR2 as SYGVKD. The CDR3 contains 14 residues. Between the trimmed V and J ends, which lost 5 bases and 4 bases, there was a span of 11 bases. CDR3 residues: CAISPQKVNEKLFF. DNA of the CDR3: TGTGCCATCAGTCCCCAGAAGGTTAATGAAAAACTGTTTTTT.

The CDR3 coding sequence is TGTGCCAGCGATACCGGGACAGGGGGCTTCGGGGAGCTGTTTTTT. This translates into CASDTGTGGFGELFF. This chain uses TRBV12-3 or TRBV12-4 with TRBJ2-2; 12 bases map to TRBD1. The CDR3 consists of 15 residues. Trimming removed 8 bases from V and 7 bases from J; junction bases left unmatched: 8.

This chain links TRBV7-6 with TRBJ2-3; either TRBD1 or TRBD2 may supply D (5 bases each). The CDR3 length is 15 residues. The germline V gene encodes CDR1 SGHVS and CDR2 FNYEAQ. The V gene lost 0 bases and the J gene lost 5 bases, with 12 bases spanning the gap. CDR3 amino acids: CASSLAGTWGDTQYF. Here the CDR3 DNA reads TGTGCCAGCAGCTTAGCCGGGACCTGGGGAGATACGCAGTATTTT. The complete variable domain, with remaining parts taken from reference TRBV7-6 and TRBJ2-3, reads GAGVSQSPRYKVTKRGQDVALRCDPISGHVSLYWYRQALGQGPEFLTYFNYEAQQDKSGLPNDRFSAERPEGSISTLTIQRTEQRDSAMYRCASSLAGTWGDTQYFGPGTRLTVL.

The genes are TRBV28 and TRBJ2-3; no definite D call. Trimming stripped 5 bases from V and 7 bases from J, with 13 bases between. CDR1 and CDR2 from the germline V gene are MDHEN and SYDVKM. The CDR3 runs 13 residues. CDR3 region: CASSTDPTNTQYF. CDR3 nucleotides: TGTGCCAGCAGTACGGACCCAACGAATACGCAGTATTTT.

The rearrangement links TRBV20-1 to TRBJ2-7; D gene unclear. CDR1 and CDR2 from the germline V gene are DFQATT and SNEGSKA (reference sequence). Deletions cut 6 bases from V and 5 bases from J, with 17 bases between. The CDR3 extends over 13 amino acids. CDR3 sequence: CSARTAGGHEQYF. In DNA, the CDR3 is TGCAGTGCCAGGACCGCAGGTGGACACGAGCAGTACTTC.

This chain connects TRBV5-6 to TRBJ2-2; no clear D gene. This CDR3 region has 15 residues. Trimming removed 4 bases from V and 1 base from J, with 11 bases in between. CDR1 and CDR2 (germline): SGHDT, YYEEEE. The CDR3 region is CASSPLTLNTGELFF. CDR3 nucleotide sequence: TGTGCCAGCAGCCCCCTGACTCTGAACACCGGGGAGCTGTTTTTT. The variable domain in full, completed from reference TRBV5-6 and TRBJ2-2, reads DAGVTQSPTHLIKTRGQQVTLRCSPKSGHDTVSWYQQALGQGPQFIFQYYEEEERQRGNFPDRFSGHQFPNYSSELNVNALLLGDSALYLCASSPLTLNTGELFFGEGSRLTVL.